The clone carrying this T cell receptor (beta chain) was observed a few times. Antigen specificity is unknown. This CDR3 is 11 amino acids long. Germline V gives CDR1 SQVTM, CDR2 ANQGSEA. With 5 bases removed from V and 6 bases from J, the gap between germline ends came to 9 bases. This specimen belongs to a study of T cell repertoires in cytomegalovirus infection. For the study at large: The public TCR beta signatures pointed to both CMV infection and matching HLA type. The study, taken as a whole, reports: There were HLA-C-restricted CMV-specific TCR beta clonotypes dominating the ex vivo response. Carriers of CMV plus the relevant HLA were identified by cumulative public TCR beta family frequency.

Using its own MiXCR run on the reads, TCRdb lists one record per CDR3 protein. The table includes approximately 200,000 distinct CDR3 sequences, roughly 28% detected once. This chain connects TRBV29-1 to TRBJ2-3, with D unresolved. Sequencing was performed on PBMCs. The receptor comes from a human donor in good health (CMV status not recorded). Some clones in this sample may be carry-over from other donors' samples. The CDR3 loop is CSVTLEDTQYF. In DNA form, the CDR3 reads TGCAGCGTTACCTTAGAGGATACGCAGTATTTT.